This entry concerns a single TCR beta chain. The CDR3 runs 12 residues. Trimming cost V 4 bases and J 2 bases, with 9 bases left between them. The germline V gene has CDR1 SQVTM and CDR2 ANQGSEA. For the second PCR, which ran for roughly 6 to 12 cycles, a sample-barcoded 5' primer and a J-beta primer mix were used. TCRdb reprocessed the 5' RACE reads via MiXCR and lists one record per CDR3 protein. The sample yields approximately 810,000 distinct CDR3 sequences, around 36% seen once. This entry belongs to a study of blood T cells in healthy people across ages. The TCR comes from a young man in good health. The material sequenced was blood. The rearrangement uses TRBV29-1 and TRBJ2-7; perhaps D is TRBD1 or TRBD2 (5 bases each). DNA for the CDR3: TGCAGCGTTGGAGGGGCCACCTACGAGCAGTACTTC. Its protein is CSVGGATYEQYF.